A selection of T cell receptor beta chains follows, all from one sample in a study of T cell responses to AZD1222 COVID-19 vaccine. TCRdb's copy holds only in-frame clones and misses some; the assay was immunoSEQ multiplex PCR. The data contain roughly 150,000 clones, over 75% of them singletons. Here the sequenced sample was peripheral blood, taken on day 0 of AZD1222 vaccination. All receptors derive from an adult in good health. Both conserved end residues are part of each CDR3. The order of the fields is D gene, clone size, J gene, V gene, CDR3 DNA, CDR3 protein. The D gene is left open where the match is weak. Expanded clones get a size class; other rows say once, few or many, or leave the size out.

. . TRBJ1-6 TRBV19 TGTGCCAGTAGTCCGGGGAGCCCTTCCGGTTCACCCCTCCACTTT CASSPGSPSGSPLHF
. . TRBJ1-5 TRBV27 TGTGCCAGCAGTTTCTCCGGGACACCAAATCAGCCCCAGCATTTT CASSFSGTPNQPQHF
TRBD1 . TRBJ2-7 TRBV2 TGTGCCAGCAGCGAAGAGGTAGGACAGGGCTCCTACGAGCAGTACTTC CASSEEVGQGSYEQYF
. . TRBJ1-6 TRBV7-2 TGTGCCAGCAGCCCCAGAGTGGACTCCCAAGGCTATAATTCACCCCTCCACTTT CASSPRVDSQGYNSPLHF
TRBD2 . TRBJ2-2 TRBV10-3 TGTGCCATCAATCCGCGAGCGGGAGGGAGCACCGGGGAGCTGTTTTTT CAINPRAGGSTGELFF
. . TRBJ1-4 TRBV7-9 TGTGCCAGCAGCTTAGGTTTTGACTCCCGAAGGGAAAAACTGTTTTTT CASSLGFDSRREKLFF
. . TRBJ1-2 TRBV6-6 TGTGCCAGCAGTTACTCAAGGGGTTCTGATGGCTACACCTTC CASSYSRGSDGYTF
TRBD1 few TRBJ1-1 TRBV5-5 TGTGCCAGCAGCCAGGGGGCATTGACTGAAGCTTTCTTT CASSQGALTEAFF
TRBD2 . TRBJ2-1 TRBV15 TGTGCCACCAGCATTAGCGGGAGCTCCTACAATGAGCAGTTCTTC CATSISGSSYNEQFF
TRBD1 . TRBJ2-2 TRBV4-3 TGCGCCAGCAGCCTAATGGGACAGGGGAACACCGGGGAGCTGTTTTTT CASSLMGQGNTGELFF
. . TRBJ2-5 TRBV7-2 TGTGCCAGCAGCGCCGGACGTAACCAAGAGACCCAGTACTTC CASSAGRNQETQYF
TRBD2 . TRBJ2-1 TRBV19 TGTGCCAGTAGTGAGGGACTAGCATGGGAGCAGTTCTTC CASSEGLAWEQFF
TRBD2 . TRBJ2-7 TRBV9 TGTGCCAGCAGCGTAGGGGCTAGCGGGAGTGTGCAGTACTTC CASSVGASGSVQYF
. once TRBJ2-3 TRBV20-1 TGCAGTGCTAGTGGGGCGGGGTGGGATACGCAGTATTTT CSASGAGWDTQYF
. . TRBJ2-7 TRBV12-3/TRBV12-4 TGTGCCAGCAGTTTCTCCGGCTACGAGCAGTACTTC CASSFSGYEQYF
TRBD1 . TRBJ1-1 TRBV18 TGTGCCAGCTCACCACAGGGGGCAGTCAAGAACACTGAAGCTTTCTTT CASSPQGAVKNTEAFF
. . TRBJ1-5 TRBV28 TGTGCCAGCAGTTTTCTCGGGACTAACGTAGGCAATCAGCCCCAGCATTTT CASSFLGTNVGNQPQHF
. . TRBJ1-2 TRBV2 TGTGCCAGCAGTAAATCAGTGTCTTTGGACTATGGCTACACCTTC CASSKSVSLDYGYTF
TRBD1 . TRBJ1-2 TRBV28 TGTGCCAGCAGTTCGGACAGGTTTTATGGCTACACCTTC CASSSDRFYGYTF
TRBD1 . TRBJ2-5 TRBV18 TGTGCCAGCTCACCACCACAGGGGATGACGGACGAGACCCAGTACTTC CASSPPQGMTDETQYF
TRBD2 . TRBJ2-7 TRBV7-2 TGTGCCAGCAGCTCCCTAGCGGGGGCCCCCTACGAGCAGTACTTC CASSSLAGAPYEQYF
TRBD1 . TRBJ2-7 TRBV29-1 TGCAGCGTCGCCGGGACAGAAAACAAATTGGGAACCTACGAGCAGTACTTC CSVAGTENKLGTYEQYF
TRBD2 . TRBJ2-5 TRBV6-2/TRBV6-3 TGTGCCAGCAGTTACTCGGGTCCACTAGCGGGAGAGTTTTTTGAGACCCAGTACTTC CASSYSGPLAGEFFETQYF
TRBD2 . TRBJ2-1 TRBV7-7 TGTGCTAGCAGCTTAAAACGCGGGAGTTCCTACAATGAGCAGTTCTTC CASSLKRGSSYNEQFF
. . TRBJ1-4 TRBV14 TGTGCCAGCAGCTCATTAGGGGCCCCTGGAATAAGTAATGAAAAACTGTTTTTT CASSSLGAPGISNEKLFF
. once TRBJ1-4 TRBV6-2/TRBV6-3 TGTGCCAGCAGTTCGACTCGTGAAAAACTGTTTTTT CASSSTREKLFF
TRBD1 once TRBJ2-1 TRBV5-1 TGCGCCAGCAGCATTGGACAGGGGGCGGATGAGCAGTTCTTC CASSIGQGADEQFF
. . TRBJ2-3 TRBV6-4 TGTGCCAGCAGTGAGGGGCCTGACACAGATACGCAGTATTTT CASSEGPDTDTQYF
TRBD2 . TRBJ2-1 TRBV7-9 TGTGCCAGCAGCTTATTTCCGTGGGAGGGATTCTCCTACAATGAGCAGTTCTTC CASSLFPWEGFSYNEQFF
. . TRBJ1-1 TRBV7-3 TGTGCCAGCAGCGCACAGGTTGGCACTGAAGCTTTCTTT CASSAQVGTEAFF
TRBD1 . TRBJ1-4 TRBV7-9 TGTGCCAGCAGCTACAGGGGATTCGGTGAAAAACTGTTTTTT CASSYRGFGEKLFF
. . TRBJ1-4 TRBV6-2/TRBV6-3 TGTGCCAGCAGTCCATGGAGACAGCTCTCTAATGAAAAACTGTTTTTT CASSPWRQLSNEKLFF
TRBD2 . TRBJ2-3 TRBV27 TGTGCCAGCAGTTTCCTGGCGGGAGAGCGCACAGATACGCAGTATTTT CASSFLAGERTDTQYF
. . TRBJ1-5 TRBV10-3 TGTGCCATCAGTGAGGTTCGGGATAACAATCAGCCCCAGCATTTT CAISEVRDNNQPQHF
TRBD2 . TRBJ2-5 TRBV5-8 TGTGCCAGCAGCCACGGAGGGTTAGCGGGAGTTGAGACCCAGTACTTC CASSHGGLAGVETQYF
TRBD1 once TRBJ1-5 TRBV28 TGTGCCAGCAGCCAAGGACAGGGGGTCTGGAGTAGCAATCAGCCCCAGCATTTT CASSQGQGVWSSNQPQHF
. few TRBJ2-7 TRBV6-2/TRBV6-3 TGTGCCAGCAGTTACGGGACATACTCCTCCGAGCAGTACTTC CASSYGTYSSEQYF
TRBD1 . TRBJ1-3 TRBV2 TGTGCCAGCACCTACGGACAGGAAGTGGAAAACACCATATATTTT CASTYGQEVENTIYF
TRBD1 . TRBJ1-1 TRBV4-3 TGCGCCAGCAGCCAAGTCCAGGGTCGACAGGGAGCTGAAGCTTTCTTT CASSQVQGRQGAEAFF
. . TRBJ2-2 TRBV7-3 TGTGCCAGCAGCTTAAAGGCGGACACCGGGGAGCTGTTTTTT CASSLKADTGELFF
TRBD1 once TRBJ1-4 TRBV6-5 TGTGCCAGCAGTCACCGGGACAGCGAACACGAACTGTTTTTT CASSHRDSEHELFF
. . TRBJ2-2 TRBV7-7 TGTGCCAGCAGCTTTCACGGGGGAAGGAACACCGGGGAGCTGTTTTTT CASSFHGGRNTGELFF
. . TRBJ2-2 TRBV6-5 TGTGCCAGCAGGGGCCAGATAAACACCGGGGAGCTGTTTTTT CASRGQINTGELFF
TRBD1 . TRBJ2-7 TRBV7-8 TGTGCCAGCAGCCCGGCCCGGACAGGGCCCTCCTACGAGCAGTACTTC CASSPARTGPSYEQYF
TRBD1 . TRBJ2-3 TRBV6-2/TRBV6-3 TGTGCCAGCAGTTACCGACCACGAACCGGGACAGGAGGCACAGATACGCAGTATTTT CASSYRPRTGTGGTDTQYF
. . TRBJ1-5 TRBV15 TGTGCCACCAGCAGAGATTTGGGGGGTGGGCAGCCCCAGCATTTT CATSRDLGGGQPQHF
. once TRBJ2-2 TRBV27 TGTGCCAGCAGTTCATTCACCGGGGAGCTGTTTTTT CASSSFTGELFF